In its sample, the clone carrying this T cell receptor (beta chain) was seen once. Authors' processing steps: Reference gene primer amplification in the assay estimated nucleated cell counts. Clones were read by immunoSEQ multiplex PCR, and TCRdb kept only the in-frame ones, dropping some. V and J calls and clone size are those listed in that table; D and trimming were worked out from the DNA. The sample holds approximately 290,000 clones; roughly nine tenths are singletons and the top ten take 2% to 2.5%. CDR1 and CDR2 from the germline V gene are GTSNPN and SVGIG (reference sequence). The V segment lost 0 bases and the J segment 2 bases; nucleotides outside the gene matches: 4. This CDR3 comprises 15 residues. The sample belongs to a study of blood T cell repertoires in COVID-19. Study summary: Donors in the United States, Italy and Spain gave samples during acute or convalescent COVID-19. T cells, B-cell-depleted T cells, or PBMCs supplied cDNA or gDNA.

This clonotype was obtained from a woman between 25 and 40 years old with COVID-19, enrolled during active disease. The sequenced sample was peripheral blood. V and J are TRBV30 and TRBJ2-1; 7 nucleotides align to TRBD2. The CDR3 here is CAWSVGGGTYNEQFF. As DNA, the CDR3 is TGTGCCTGGAGTGTCGGGGGAGGGACCTACAATGAGCAGTTCTTC. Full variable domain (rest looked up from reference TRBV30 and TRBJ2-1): SQTIHQWPATLVQPVGSPLSLECTVEGTSNPNLYWYRQAAGRGLQLLFYSVGIGQISSEVPQNLSASRPQDRQFILSSKKLLLSDSGFYLCAWSVGGGTYNEQFFGPGTRLTVL.